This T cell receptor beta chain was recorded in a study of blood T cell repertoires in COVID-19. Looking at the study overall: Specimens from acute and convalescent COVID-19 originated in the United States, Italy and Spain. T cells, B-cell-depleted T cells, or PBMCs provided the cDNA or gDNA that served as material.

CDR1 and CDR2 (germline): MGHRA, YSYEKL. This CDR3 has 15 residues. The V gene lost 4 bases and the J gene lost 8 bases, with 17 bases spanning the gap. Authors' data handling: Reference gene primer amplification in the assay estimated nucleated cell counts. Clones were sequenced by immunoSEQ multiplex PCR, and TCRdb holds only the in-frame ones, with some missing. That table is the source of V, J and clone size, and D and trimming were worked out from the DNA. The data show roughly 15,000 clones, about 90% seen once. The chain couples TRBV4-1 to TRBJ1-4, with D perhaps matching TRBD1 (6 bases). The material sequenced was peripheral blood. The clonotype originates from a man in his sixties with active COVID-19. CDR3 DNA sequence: TGCGCCAGCAGCCGCTTCCACAGGGCTGAAGAAAAACTGTTTTTT. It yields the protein CASSRFHRAEEKLFF.